These T cell receptor beta chains were read from a single sample in a study of blood T cells in healthy people across ages. MiXCR, run by TCRdb on the 5' RACE reads, gives a single entry per CDR3 protein. The sample lists approximately 700,000 distinct CDR3 sequences; roughly 30% were seen once. The sequenced sample was blood. The origin of the receptors is an elderly woman in good health. Both conserved end residues are part of each CDR3. Fields, in order: V gene, D gene, J gene, clone size, CDR3 protein, CDR3 DNA. The D gene is left open where the match is weak. Not every row has a clone size; where given, it reads once, few, many or a size class.

v_gene: TRBV6-2/TRBV6-3; d_gene: .; j_gene: TRBJ2-7; abundance: many; CDR3aa: CASSSDRSLHEQYF; CDR3nt: TGTGCCAGCAGTTCGGACAGATCCCTCCACGAGCAGTACTTC
v_gene: TRBV5-5; d_gene: TRBD1; j_gene: TRBJ2-1; abundance: .; CDR3aa: CASSTRDRGNEQFF; CDR3nt: TGCGCCAGCAGCACCCGGGACAGGGGCAATGAGCAGTTCTTC
v_gene: TRBV6-2/TRBV6-3; d_gene: TRBD1; j_gene: TRBJ2-5; abundance: many; CDR3aa: CASSPLGQGAGETQYF; CDR3nt: TGTGCCAGCTCACCTTTGGGACAGGGGGCCGGAGAGACCCAGTACTTC
v_gene: TRBV6-2/TRBV6-3; d_gene: TRBD2; j_gene: TRBJ2-1; abundance: many; CDR3aa: CASSLLAGGWNEQFF; CDR3nt: TGTGCCAGCAGTTTATTAGCGGGGGGATGGAATGAGCAGTTCTTC
v_gene: TRBV30; d_gene: .; j_gene: TRBJ1-4; abundance: .; CDR3aa: CAYGPIGLSEEKLFF; CDR3nt: TGTGCCTATGGACCCATAGGGTTATCCGAAGAAAAACTGTTTTTT
v_gene: TRBV3-1; d_gene: .; j_gene: TRBJ2-1; abundance: many; CDR3aa: CASSPGLGEQFF; CDR3nt: TGTGCCAGCAGCCCGGGACTGGGTGAGCAGTTCTTC
v_gene: TRBV29-1; d_gene: TRBD2; j_gene: TRBJ2-1; abundance: .; CDR3aa: CSVEDHSGRSSYNEQFF; CDR3nt: TGCAGCGTTGAAGACCATAGCGGGAGGAGCTCCTACAATGAGCAGTTCTTC
v_gene: TRBV12-5; d_gene: .; j_gene: TRBJ1-5; abundance: .; CDR3aa: CASGSGQTSNHPQHF; CDR3nt: TGTGCTAGTGGTTCCGGACAGACTAGCAATCACCCCCAGCATTTT
v_gene: TRBV6-6; d_gene: TRBD2; j_gene: TRBJ2-7; abundance: .; CDR3aa: CASSYLSGSYEQYF; CDR3nt: TGTGCCAGCAGTTACCTTAGCGGGAGCTACGAGCAGTACTTC
v_gene: TRBV27; d_gene: .; j_gene: TRBJ2-2; abundance: .; CDR3aa: CASSLRNRGTGELFF; CDR3nt: TGTGCCAGCAGTTTACGGAACCGAGGGACCGGGGAGCTGTTTTTT
v_gene: TRBV7-2; d_gene: .; j_gene: TRBJ1-1; abundance: few; CDR3aa: CASSPRQTSEAFF; CDR3nt: TGTGCCAGCAGCCCACGACAGACCAGTGAAGCTTTCTTT
v_gene: TRBV5-1; d_gene: TRBD1; j_gene: TRBJ2-1; abundance: many; CDR3aa: CASSSHRGSYNEQFF; CDR3nt: TGCGCCAGCAGCTCCCACAGGGGCTCCTACAATGAGCAGTTCTTC
v_gene: TRBV9; d_gene: .; j_gene: TRBJ1-5; abundance: .; CDR3aa: CASSQGGVSNQPQHF; CDR3nt: TGTGCCAGCAGCCAAGGAGGAGTTAGCAATCAGCCCCAGCATTTT
v_gene: TRBV2; d_gene: .; j_gene: TRBJ1-5; abundance: few; CDR3aa: CASSEEQGRGNQPQHF; CDR3nt: TGTGCCAGCAGTGAAGAGCAGGGCAGAGGCAATCAGCCCCAGCATTTT
v_gene: TRBV29-1; d_gene: .; j_gene: TRBJ2-3; abundance: .; CDR3aa: CSDERGADTQYF; CDR3nt: TGCAGCGACGAACGGGGTGCGGATACGCAGTATTTT
v_gene: TRBV20-1; d_gene: .; j_gene: TRBJ1-5; abundance: .; CDR3aa: CSATENSNQPQHF; CDR3nt: TGCAGTGCGACGGAAAATAGCAATCAGCCCCAGCATTTT
v_gene: TRBV14; d_gene: TRBD2; j_gene: TRBJ2-7; abundance: once; CDR3aa: CASSRDLGLAIKCYEQYF; CDR3nt: TGTGCCAGCAGCCGAGATTTGGGACTAGCGATTAAATGTTACGAGCAGTACTTC
v_gene: TRBV10-3; d_gene: TRBD1; j_gene: TRBJ2-3; abundance: many; CDR3aa: CASTGDDTQYF; CDR3nt: TGTGCCTCCACAGGGGACGATACGCAGTATTTT
v_gene: TRBV12-3/TRBV12-4; d_gene: .; j_gene: TRBJ2-2; abundance: few; CDR3aa: CASSLKYTGELFF; CDR3nt: TGTGCCAGCAGTTTGAAGTACACCGGGGAGCTGTTTTTT
v_gene: TRBV19; d_gene: TRBD2; j_gene: TRBJ2-3; abundance: many; CDR3aa: CASSTPLTSASTDTQYF; CDR3nt: TGTGCCAGTAGTACCCCACTGACTAGCGCTAGCACAGATACGCAGTATTTT
v_gene: TRBV29-1; d_gene: TRBD1; j_gene: TRBJ2-3; abundance: many; CDR3aa: CSVRQGDTQYF; CDR3nt: TGCAGCGTACGACAGGGAGATACGCAGTATTTT
v_gene: TRBV7-2; d_gene: TRBD1; j_gene: TRBJ1-2; abundance: .; CDR3aa: CASSLEVGTAQNYGYTF; CDR3nt: TGTGCCAGCAGCTTAGAGGTGGGGACAGCCCAGAACTATGGCTACACCTTC
v_gene: TRBV29-1; d_gene: .; j_gene: TRBJ1-4; abundance: many; CDR3aa: CSVAHGREKLFF; CDR3nt: TGCAGCGTTGCTCATGGAAGAGAAAAACTGTTTTTT
v_gene: TRBV20-1; d_gene: .; j_gene: TRBJ1-2; abundance: many; CDR3aa: CSARHTYLYGYTF; CDR3nt: TGCAGTGCTCGACATACTTATCTCTATGGCTACACCTTC
v_gene: TRBV7-9; d_gene: TRBD1; j_gene: TRBJ1-5; abundance: few; CDR3aa: CASSYGTAYQPQHF; CDR3nt: TGTGCCAGCAGCTACGGGACAGCGTATCAGCCCCAGCATTTT
v_gene: TRBV6-5; d_gene: .; j_gene: TRBJ1-6; abundance: many; CDR3aa: CASSYSITQVNSPLHF; CDR3nt: TGTGCCAGCAGTTACTCGATCACCCAGGTGAATTCACCCCTCCACTTT
v_gene: TRBV20-1; d_gene: TRBD1; j_gene: TRBJ2-7; abundance: .; CDR3aa: CSASRQGDVGQGYEQYF; CDR3nt: TGCAGTGCTAGTCGACAGGGGGATGTTGGTCAGGGCTACGAGCAGTACTTC
v_gene: TRBV6-5; d_gene: .; j_gene: TRBJ2-7; abundance: .; CDR3aa: CAGSYRRGLYEQYF; CDR3nt: TGTGCCGGCAGTTATCGGCGGGGCCTCTACGAGCAGTACTTC
v_gene: TRBV6-2/TRBV6-3; d_gene: .; j_gene: TRBJ1-2; abundance: few; CDR3aa: CASSYSGSSRGYTF; CDR3nt: TGTGCCAGCAGTTACTCGGGTAGTTCAAGAGGCTACACCTTC
v_gene: TRBV7-9; d_gene: TRBD1; j_gene: TRBJ2-5; abundance: .; CDR3aa: CASSLAGTGHQETQYF; CDR3nt: TGTGCCAGCAGCTTAGCGGGGACAGGACACCAAGAGACCCAGTACTTC
v_gene: TRBV15; d_gene: TRBD1; j_gene: TRBJ2-7; abundance: .; CDR3aa: CATRRDRSHEQYF; CDR3nt: TGTGCCACTAGACGGGACAGGAGCCACGAGCAGTACTTC
v_gene: TRBV5-1; d_gene: .; j_gene: TRBJ2-7; abundance: many; CDR3aa: CASSWEPQSYEQYF; CDR3nt: TGCGCCAGCAGCTGGGAGCCACAATCCTACGAGCAGTACTTC
v_gene: TRBV5-1; d_gene: TRBD1; j_gene: TRBJ1-1; abundance: many; CDR3aa: CASSWDRNPPEAFF; CDR3nt: TGCGCCAGCAGCTGGGACAGGAATCCCCCTGAAGCTTTCTTT
v_gene: TRBV18; d_gene: .; j_gene: TRBJ1-1; abundance: .; CDR3aa: CASSPPGRAGTEAFF; CDR3nt: TGTGCCAGCTCACCACCGGGCAGAGCGGGCACTGAAGCTTTCTTT
v_gene: TRBV7-9; d_gene: TRBD1; j_gene: TRBJ1-1; abundance: many; CDR3aa: CASSLRTGGLNTEAFF; CDR3nt: TGTGCCAGCAGCTTGAGGACAGGGGGGTTGAACACTGAAGCTTTCTTT